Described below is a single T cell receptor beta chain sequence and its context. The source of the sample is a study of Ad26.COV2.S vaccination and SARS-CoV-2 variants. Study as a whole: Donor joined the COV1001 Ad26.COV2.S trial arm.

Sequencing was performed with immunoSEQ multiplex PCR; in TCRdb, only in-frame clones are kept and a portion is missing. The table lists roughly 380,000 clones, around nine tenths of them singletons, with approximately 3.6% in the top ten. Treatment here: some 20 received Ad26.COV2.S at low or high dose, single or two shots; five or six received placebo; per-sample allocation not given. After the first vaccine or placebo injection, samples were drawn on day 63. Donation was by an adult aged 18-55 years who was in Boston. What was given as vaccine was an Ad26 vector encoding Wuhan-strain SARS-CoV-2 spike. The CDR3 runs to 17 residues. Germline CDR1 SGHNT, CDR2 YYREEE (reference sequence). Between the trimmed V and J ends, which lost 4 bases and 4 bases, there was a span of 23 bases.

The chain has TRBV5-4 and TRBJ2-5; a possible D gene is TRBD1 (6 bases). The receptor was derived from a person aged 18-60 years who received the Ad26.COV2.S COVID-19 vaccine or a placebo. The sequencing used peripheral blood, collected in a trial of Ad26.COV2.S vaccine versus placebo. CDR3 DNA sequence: TGTGCCAGCAGCGCCCGGACAGCGCGCGGGTTAGGAGAGACCCAGTACTTC. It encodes CASSARTARGLGETQYF.